This TCR beta chain was sequenced for a study of OX40 agonist ivuxolimab in advanced cancers. Some clones are missing from TCRdb's copy, which holds only in-frame ones; the method was immunoSEQ multiplex PCR. Among approximately 70,000 clones listed, roughly nine tenths were seen once. Germline-derived CDR1 and CDR2 are SNHLY and FYNNEI. The CDR3 sequence is 15 residues long. The V end lost 2 bases, the J end lost 0 bases, and 8 bases lay between the germline ends. The material was CD4+ or CD8+ T cells sorted from blood, obtained in a trial of the OX40 agonist ivuxolimab. The V call is TRBV2, the J call TRBJ2-4; D gene unclear. This receptor was obtained from an adult with an advanced solid tumor such as melanoma, head and neck, liver or kidney cancer. DNA for the CDR3: TGTGCCAGCAGTGAACAGCGACTAGCCAAAAACATTCAGTACTTC. It codes for CASSEQRLAKNIQYF.